This is a list of T cell receptor beta chains from one sample in a study of blood T cell repertoires in COVID-19. TCRdb keeps only in-frame clones here, not all; method: immunoSEQ multiplex PCR. This sample has a few hundred thousand clones, with roughly 84% found just once. The sequencing sample was made of peripheral blood. These receptors were taken from a woman aged 55-70 years with acute or convalescent COVID-19. The CDR3 runs from the conserved cysteine through the conserved F or W. The D gene is left open where the match is weak. Clone size is shown for a subset of rows, as once, few, many or a class of expanded clone.

TRBV9	TRBJ2-3	TRBD2	.	CASSKGTSGASTDTQYF	TGTGCCAGCAGCAAAGGGACTAGCGGGGCCTCCACAGATACGCAGTATTTT
TRBV7-8	TRBJ1-5	.	once	CASSSDSSQPQHF	TGTGCCAGCAGCTCCGACAGTAGTCAGCCCCAGCATTTT
TRBV18	TRBJ2-2	.	.	CASSPVVAANTGELFF	TGTGCCAGCTCACCAGTTGTGGCCGCGAACACCGGGGAGCTGTTTTTT
TRBV14	TRBJ2-2	.	.	CASSPDGWYTGELFF	TGTGCCAGCAGCCCAGACGGGTGGTACACCGGGGAGCTGTTTTTT
TRBV6-1	TRBJ2-7	.	once	CASSEARTYEQYF	TGTGCCAGCAGTGAAGCAAGGACTTACGAGCAGTACTTC
TRBV11-2	TRBJ2-7	.	many	CASTLNKGYEQYF	TGTGCCAGCACCCTAAACAAGGGGTACGAGCAGTACTTC
TRBV9	TRBJ1-5	.	few	CASGTGPVSPQHF	TGTGCCAGCGGAACGGGTCCGGTCAGCCCCCAGCATTTT
TRBV5-6	TRBJ2-5	.	.	CASSLPGETQYF	TGTGCCAGCAGCTTGCCGGGGGAGACCCAGTACTTC
TRBV4-1	TRBJ1-6	TRBD1	once	CASSQENRGSGVRLHF	TGCGCCAGCAGCCAAGAGAACAGGGGGAGTGGGGTTCGCCTCCACTTT
TRBV19	TRBJ1-2	.	.	CASKGGDYGYTF	TGTGCCAGTAAAGGAGGGGACTATGGCTACACCTTC
TRBV5-1	TRBJ2-1	.	.	CASSQGSGSSYNEQFF	TGCGCCAGCAGCCAAGGCAGCGGAAGCTCCTACAATGAGCAGTTCTTC
TRBV9	TRBJ1-2	.	few	CASRLTTQGPRDGGGYTF	TGTGCCAGCCGGCTTACTACGCAGGGGCCACGGGACGGAGGAGGCTACACCTTC
TRBV11-3	TRBJ1-5	.	once	CASSLGGHSNQPQHF	TGTGCCAGCAGCTTAGGGGGGCATAGCAATCAGCCCCAGCATTTT
TRBV12-2	TRBJ2-3	.	.	CASRLDSGGPTDTQYF	TGTGCAAGTCGCTTAGACTCGGGGGGGCCAACAGATACGCAGTATTTT
TRBV14	TRBJ1-1	.	.	CASSQGTNTEAFF	TGTGCCAGCAGCCAAGGCACTAACACTGAAGCTTTCTTT
TRBV7-6	TRBJ2-7	TRBD2	.	CASSLESGGAYEQYF	TGTGCCAGCAGCTTAGAGTCGGGGGGTGCCTACGAGCAGTACTTC
TRBV7-2	TRBJ1-4	.	.	CASSSTGATNEKLFF	TGTGCCAGCAGCTCTACAGGCGCAACTAATGAAAAACTGTTTTTT
TRBV29-1	TRBJ2-2	TRBD2	.	CSAVGGINTGELFF	TGCAGCGCTGTCGGGGGGATCAACACCGGGGAGCTGTTTTTT
TRBV4-1	TRBJ1-1	TRBD1	.	CASSQVGGGVHTEAFF	TGCGCCAGCAGCCAAGTAGGAGGGGGCGTACACACTGAAGCTTTCTTT
TRBV28	TRBJ2-3	TRBD2	.	CASSFSQRGDLTDTQYF	TGTGCCAGCAGTTTTTCCCAGCGGGGGGACCTCACAGATACGCAGTATTTT
TRBV5-6	TRBJ1-3	.	.	CASSYRDSGNTIYF	TGTGCCAGCAGCTACAGGGACTCTGGAAACACCATATATTTT
TRBV18	TRBJ2-3	.	.	CASSPPVDWSSGIDTQYF	TGTGCCAGCTCACCACCGGTGGACTGGTCCAGTGGAATTGACACGCAGTATTTT
TRBV15	TRBJ2-5	.	.	CATGVAIETQYF	TGTGCCACCGGGGTAGCGATAGAGACCCAGTACTTC
TRBV9	TRBJ2-2	.	.	CASRKTALTGELFF	TGTGCCAGCAGGAAGACAGCGCTTACCGGGGAGCTGTTTTTT
TRBV5-1	TRBJ1-2	TRBD1	.	CASSVGRTGTNGYTF	TGCGCCAGCAGCGTGGGGAGGACAGGGACGAATGGCTACACCTTC
TRBV6-2/TRBV6-3	TRBJ2-1	TRBD2	.	CASSPLPGLASDEQFF	TGTGCCAGCAGTCCGCTACCGGGACTAGCTTCCGATGAGCAGTTCTTC
TRBV5-1	TRBJ2-2	.	.	CASTKWVGVSGNTGELFF	TGCGCCAGCACCAAATGGGTCGGGGTCTCGGGGAACACCGGGGAGCTGTTTTTT
TRBV29-1	TRBJ1-1	TRBD1	.	CSVVVQGASEAFF	TGCAGCGTTGTCGTACAGGGGGCTTCTGAAGCTTTCTTT
TRBV5-3	TRBJ2-5	TRBD2	.	CARSFGAARGGYF	TGTGCCAGAAGCTTTGGGGCGGCACGGGGGGGGTACTTC
TRBV7-9	TRBJ1-2	TRBD1	.	CASSWRSTGDGLGYTF	TGTGCCAGCAGCTGGAGATCGACAGGGGACGGTCTAGGCTACACCTTC
TRBV12-3/TRBV12-4	TRBJ2-7	.	.	CASTTPGDYEQYF	TGTGCCAGCACTACCCCGGGGGACTACGAGCAGTACTTC
TRBV20-1	TRBJ2-3	TRBD2	.	CSASVVLAGIYTDTQYF	TGCAGTGCTAGTGTGGTACTAGCGGGGATTTACACAGATACGCAGTATTTT
TRBV7-2	TRBJ2-5	.	few	CASSLSRPEGTQYF	TGTGCCAGCAGCTTATCGAGGCCAGAGGGGACCCAGTACTTC
TRBV4-2	TRBJ1-4	.	.	CASSQGLGEKLFF	TGTGCCAGCAGCCAGGGACTTGGCGAAAAACTGTTTTTT